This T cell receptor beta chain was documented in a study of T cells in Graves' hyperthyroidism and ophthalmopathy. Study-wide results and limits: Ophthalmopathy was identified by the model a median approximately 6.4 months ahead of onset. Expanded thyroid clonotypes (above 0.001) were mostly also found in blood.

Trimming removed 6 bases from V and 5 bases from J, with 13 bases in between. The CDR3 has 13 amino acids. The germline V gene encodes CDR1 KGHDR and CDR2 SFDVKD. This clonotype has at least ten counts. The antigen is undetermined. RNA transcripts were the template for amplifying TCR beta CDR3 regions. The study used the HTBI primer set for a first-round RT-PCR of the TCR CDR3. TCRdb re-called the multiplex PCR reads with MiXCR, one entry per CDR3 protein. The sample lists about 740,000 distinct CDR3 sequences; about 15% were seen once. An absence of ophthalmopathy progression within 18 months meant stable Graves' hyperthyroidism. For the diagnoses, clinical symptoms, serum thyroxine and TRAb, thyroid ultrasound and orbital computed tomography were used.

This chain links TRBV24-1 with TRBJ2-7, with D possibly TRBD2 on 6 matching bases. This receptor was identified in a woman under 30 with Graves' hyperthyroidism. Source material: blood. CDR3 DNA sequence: TGTGCCACCAGTCTGGGGGGTATCGACGAGCAGTACTTC. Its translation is CATSLGGIDEQYF.